A single T cell receptor (beta chain) is shown here with its context. The data were obtained in a study of T cell changes during pregnancy in multiple sclerosis. CDR3 length: 12 amino acids. CDR1 MNHEY and CDR2 SMNVEV come from the germline V gene (reference sequence). V was shortened by 2 bases and J by 7 bases, with 8 bases between the two germline ends. The table came from immunoSEQ multiplex PCR; TCRdb's copy has only in-frame clones and leaves some out. This table holds about 52,000 clones, 90% to 95% found once. Sequenced material: CD4+ T cells from peripheral blood mononuclear cells, taken before pregnancy. This sequence originates from a female donor with multiple sclerosis, enrolled in a pregnancy study. The chain has TRBV27 and TRBJ1-1; D ambiguous. The CDR3 sequence is CASSLMSGEAFF. For the CDR3, the DNA is TGTGCCAGCAGTTTAATGAGTGGTGAAGCTTTCTTT.